This T cell receptor beta chain came from a study of shared clonotypes between healthy human individuals. Background on the study: The study enrolled a couple of women and a few men aged 18 to 49. General study results and limits: Exclusively blood specimens were collected; tissue repertoires likely differ.

Details on this clone: Its antigen is not known.

Cells designated naive CD8 were CD45RO-negative and were positively selected for CCR7, with terminally differentiated effector memory CD45RA+ cells excluded. Sequencing was performed with immunoSEQ multiplex PCR; in TCRdb, only in-frame clones are kept and a portion is missing. The sample lists 1.5 million to 2.5 million clones, approximately 95% occurring once. V was clipped by 2 bases and J by 0 bases, with 10 bases between them. This CDR3 is built from 15 residues. CDR1 is SGHAT, CDR2 FQNNGV, per germline. The J gene is TRBJ1-1, the V gene TRBV11-2; D is ambiguous. Sequencing was carried out using naive CD8+ T cells sorted from blood. This TCR was sampled from a man younger than 35 in good health. CDR3 bases: TGTGCCAGCAGCTTAAGGGCAGCCATGAACACTGAAGCTTTCTTT. Its translation is CASSLRAAMNTEAFF.